A single T cell receptor (beta chain) is shown here with its context. The antigen is unknown. The data were obtained in a study of beta chain features in type 1 diabetes. Trimming took 0 bases from V and 4 from J, leaving 11 bases between them. This CDR3 has 14 amino acids. Germline V gene sequence: CDR1 SGHDT, CDR2 YYEEEE. Isolated RNA was reverse transcribed in full, so expressed TCRB transcripts were sequenced. Method: immunoSEQ multiplex PCR; TCRdb's copy keeps in-frame clones and lacks some. This sample has hundreds of thousands of clones; about an eighth occur once, and the top ten carry 0.02% to 0.025%. Whole-study findings and limits: Among all four CD4+ subsets, Type 1 diabetes patients had TCRB CDR3s that were moderately but significantly shorter.

The origin of this receptor is a man aged 18 to 35 with type 1 diabetes. The source material was naive CD4+ T cells from blood. The chain uses TRBV5-6 and TRBJ2-7, with a possible D match to TRBD1 (6 bases). CDR3 nucleotides: TGTGCCAGCAGCTTGGATCAGGGGTTTTACGAGCAGTACTTC. Amino acid sequence: CASSLDQGFYEQYF.